These 21 T cell receptor beta chains originate from one sample sequenced in a study of T cell repertoires in cytomegalovirus infection. MiXCR, applied by TCRdb to the reads, yields one record per CDR3 protein. The profile shows some 220,000 distinct CDR3 sequences, 6% to 8% of them singletons. The sample taken for sequencing was PBMCs. These receptor sequences come from a human donor in good health (CMV status not recorded). Some clones in this sample may be carry-over from other donors' samples.

Many counts were recorded for this clonotype. The chain is built from TRBV7-2 and TRBJ1-5; D is possibly TRBD1 (6 bases). The V end was cut by 1 base, the J end by 6 bases, with 13 bases between. The CDR3 contains 15 residues. Germline V gives CDR1 SGHTA, CDR2 FQGNSA. CDR3 DNA: TGTGCCAGCAGCTTAGTTTCAGGGGCGGGTCAGCCCCAGCATTTT. Translating it yields CASSLVSGAGQPQHF. Full variable domain (rest looked up from reference TRBV7-2 and TRBJ1-5): GAGVSQSPSNKVTEKGKDVELRCDPISGHTALYWYRQSLGQGLEFLIYFQGNSAPDKSGLPSDRFSAERTGGSVSTLTIQRTQQEDSAVYLCASSLVSGAGQPQHFGDGTRLSIL.

This chain links TRBV20-1 with TRBJ2-7; D unclear. V was shortened by 5 bases and J by 7 bases, with 12 bases between the two germline ends. Germline V gene data show CDR1 as DFQATT and CDR2 as SNEGSKA (reference sequence). The CDR3 runs to 11 residues. The CDR3 is CSASKPGEQYF. Here the CDR3 DNA reads TGCAGTGCTTCGAAACCTGGAGAGCAGTACTTC.

This clonotype came up many times. This sequence joins TRBV6-1 and TRBJ1-1; TRBD1 matches 10 bases. J gave up 1 base and V 5 bases, and 10 bases lay outside the gene matches. Germline CDR1 MNHNS, CDR2 SASEGT. The CDR3 sequence is 17 residues long. The CDR3 nucleotides read TGTGCCAGCAGTCTGGACAGGGGGGGAATTGAGAACACTGAAGCTTTCTTT. Its translation is CASSLDRGGIENTEAFF.

This clonotype was found many times. The CDR3 is CASSAGGGANTGELFF. CDR3 sequence (DNA): TGCGCCAGCAGTGCTGGCGGGGGCGCGAACACCGGGGAGCTGTTTTTT. J is TRBJ2-2 and V is TRBV10-2; D possibly corresponds to TRBD2 (7 bases). Germline V lookup: CDR1 WSHSY, CDR2 SAAADI. V lost 4 bases and J 0 bases, leaving 12 bases between the germline ends. This CDR3 spans 16 amino acids.

This clonotype was counted ten times or more. The chain combines TRBV20-1 with TRBJ2-4, with D perhaps matching TRBD1 or TRBD2 (6 bases each). The CDR3 is made up of 15 amino acids. V shed 2 bases and J shed 7 bases, with 18 bases lying between them. In germline, CDR1 is DFQATT, CDR2 SNEGSKA (reference sequence). Here the CDR3 reads CSARSGRRDINIQYF. The DNA for the CDR3 is TGCAGTGCTAGATCAGGACGGAGGGACATTAACATTCAGTACTTC.

This clonotype was recorded many times. This chain uses TRBV12-3 or TRBV12-4 with TRBJ2-5; 8 nucleotides match TRBD1. The ends lost 5 bases at V and 1 base at J; junction bases unmatched: 3. CDR3 length equals 14 residues. The CDR3 DNA reads as TGTGCCAGCAGTCGCACAGGGGGCCAAGAGACCCAGTACTTC. It encodes CASSRTGGQETQYF.

At least ten counts were recorded for this clonotype. V usage is TRBV6-4 and J usage is TRBJ2-2; D gene unclear. CDR3 length: 13 residues. Germline loops: CDR1 MRHNA, CDR2 SNTAGT. Trimming left V 6 bases short and J 7 bases short, with 12 bases between. The CDR3 nucleotides are TGTGCCAGCAGAGCGACATCTCACGGGGAGCTGTTTTTT. Amino acid sequence: CASRATSHGELFF.

This clonotype showed up many times. This chain links TRBV20-1 with TRBJ1-2, with TRBD1 matching 7 bases. The V gene's germline CDR1 is DFQATT and CDR2 SNEGSKA (reference sequence). CDR3 length: 13 amino acids. V lost 3 bases and J lost 3; bases outside the gene matches: 4. CDR3 bases: TGCAGTGCTAGGGGGACAGCCGACTATGGCTACACCTTC. Translating it yields CSARGTADYGYTF.

This clonotype was picked up many times. This chain joins TRBV29-1 and TRBJ2-3; D perhaps matches TRBD1 (6 bases). Germline CDR1 reads SQVTM; CDR2 reads ANQGSEA. The CDR3 totals 12 residues. V was shortened by 4 bases and J by 3 bases, with 8 bases between the two germline ends. CDR3 region: CSVGGGTDTQYF. The CDR3, as DNA: TGCAGCGTTGGAGGGGGTACAGATACGCAGTATTTT.

The table lists this clonotype with many counts. This chain connects TRBV7-9 to TRBJ1-6; TRBD1 might be the D (6 bases). V was pared by 3 bases and J by 6 bases, with 9 bases between. This CDR3 contains 14 residues. Germline V gives CDR1 SEHNR, CDR2 FQNEAQ (reference sequence). This chain's CDR3 is CASSLLQGNSPLHF. As DNA, the CDR3 is TGTGCCAGCAGCTTGCTACAGGGTAATTCACCCCTCCACTTT. The complete variable domain, with remaining parts taken from reference TRBV7-9 and TRBJ1-6, reads DTGVSQNPRHKITKRGQNVTFRCDPISEHNRLYWYRQTLGQGPEFLTYFQNEAQLEKSRLLSDRFSAERPKGSFSTLEIQRTEQGDSAMYLCASSLLQGNSPLHFGNGTRLTVT.

This clonotype has ten or more counts. The rearrangement joins TRBV5-1 to TRBJ2-1; 7 positions match TRBD1. This CDR3 is built from 14 residues. J gave up 8 bases and V 3 bases, and 8 bases lay outside the gene matches. Germline V CDR1 and CDR2: SGHRS, YFSETQ. The CDR3 DNA is TGCGCCAGCAGCTCAGGGGCAGGGGGTCATGAGCAGTTCTTC. Amino acid sequence: CASSSGAGGHEQFF.

This clonotype was observed many times. This chain connects TRBV12-5 to TRBJ2-1; 9 bases are shared with TRBD1. This CDR3 region has 16 residues. Germline V gene lookup returns CDR1 LGHNT and CDR2 FRNRAP. The V and J ends lost 7 bases and 9 bases, in that order; junction bases with no gene match: 16. The CDR3 loop reads CASVPADRGGMAEQFF. CDR3 nucleotide sequence: TGTGCTAGTGTTCCCGCGGACAGGGGAGGAATGGCTGAGCAGTTCTTC.

The chain is built from TRBV6-5 and TRBJ1-1, with TRBD1 identical over 8 bases. With 5 bases clipped from V and 10 bases from J, the junction kept 6 bases outside the gene matches. Germline CDR1 reads MNHEY; CDR2 reads SVGAGI. The CDR3 loop spans 12 amino acids. The CDR3 region is CASSTDRAVAFF. CDR3 DNA: TGTGCCAGCAGTACGGACAGGGCGGTAGCTTTCTTT.

This clonotype was detected ten times or more. This chain uses TRBV7-2 with TRBJ2-7; the D gene is possibly TRBD1 (6 bases). The germline V gene encodes CDR1 SGHTA and CDR2 FQGNSA. This CDR3 spans 16 amino acids. The V gene lost 4 bases and the J gene lost 2 bases, with 18 bases spanning the gap. CDR3 sequence reads: CASSYASTRGPYEQYF. CDR3 nucleotides: TGTGCCAGCAGCTATGCCTCAACCAGGGGCCCCTACGAGCAGTACTTC. Full variable domain (missing parts from reference TRBV7-2 and TRBJ2-7): GAGVSQSPSNKVTEKGKDVELRCDPISGHTALYWYRQSLGQGLEFLIYFQGNSAPDKSGLPSDRFSAERTGGSVSTLTIQRTQQEDSAVYLCASSYASTRGPYEQYFGPGTRLTVT.

This clonotype appeared many times. This chain connects TRBV5-1 to TRBJ2-7; no reliable D call. V was clipped by 4 bases and J by 0 bases, with 14 bases between them. Germline loops: CDR1 SGHRS, CDR2 YFSETQ. This CDR3 comprises 15 residues. In DNA form, the CDR3 reads TGCGCCAGCAGCGTGCAAGGCTTCCTCTCCTACGAGCAGTACTTC. Its protein product is CASSVQGFLSYEQYF.

The rearrangement links TRBV12-3 or TRBV12-4 to TRBJ1-6; TRBD1 is a possible D gene (5 bases). Trimming removed 3 bases at V and 10 bases at J, with 13 bases between. This CDR3 spans 14 amino acids. The CDR3 bases are TGTGCCAGCAGTTTGATTGGGGGAGGGTCACCCCTCCACTTT. This gives the protein CASSLIGGGSPLHF.

This clonotype was seen repeatedly, ten times or more. The CDR3 spells CASTLRATNEKLFF. The DNA of the CDR3 is TGTGCCAGCACCCTGAGGGCAACTAATGAAAAACTGTTTTTT. The V and J genes are TRBV7-2 and TRBJ1-4; D not resolved. The CDR3 has 14 amino acids. The V end was cut by 7 bases, the J end by 0 bases, with 9 bases between. Looked up from germline, CDR1 is SGHTA and CDR2 is FQGNSA.

This clonotype was seen many times. The V call is TRBV11-2, the J call TRBJ2-3, with 8 bases lining up with TRBD1. The ends lost 7 bases at V and 1 base at J; junction bases unmatched: 13. The CDR3 contains 17 residues. Germline assignment: CDR1 SGHAT and CDR2 FQNNGV. The CDR3 loop is CASMVAGGRFGTDTQYF. DNA for the CDR3: TGTGCCAGCATGGTCGCAGGGGGCCGTTTCGGCACAGATACGCAGTATTTT.

This clonotype was counted many times. The rearrangement links TRBV23-1 to TRBJ1-5; the D is unclear. TRBV23-1 counts as an open reading frame of uncertain function. The CDR3 loop spans 12 amino acids. For the CDR3, the DNA is TGCGACTCACCCCAGATCAATCAGCCCCAGCATTTT. This codes for CDSPQINQPQHF.

This clonotype was seen repeatedly, ten times or more. Since a much larger clone is just one base distant, this may be a read error. This rearrangement joins TRBV28 to TRBJ1-1; no firm D call. The germline V and J ends were trimmed by 6 bases and 4 bases, with 12 bases remaining between them. Germline lookup yields CDR1 MDHEN and CDR2 SYDVKM. The CDR3 consists of 13 residues. In nucleotides, the CDR3 is TGTGCCAGCAGCCTAGACCCGGTCACTGAAGCTTTCTTT. It translates to CASSLDPVTEAFF.

The rearrangement links TRBV11-3 to TRBJ2-2; TRBD1 or TRBD2 may be the D gene (5 bases each). The CDR3 contains 16 residues. The V end lost 3 bases, the J end lost 4 bases, and 15 bases lay between the germline ends. Germline CDR1 SGHNT, CDR2 YENEEA. CDR3 residues: CASSFRDPLRTGELFF. As DNA, the CDR3 is TGTGCCAGCAGCTTCCGGGACCCCCTTCGCACCGGGGAGCTGTTTTTT.